The subject of this entry is one TCR beta chain. Its target is unknown. The CDR3 runs to 15 residues. The V gene's germline CDR1 is LNHDA and CDR2 SQIVND (reference sequence). The V segment lost 6 bases and the J segment 1 base; nucleotides outside the gene matches: 6. Expressed TCRB transcripts were sequenced, since all the RNA that had been isolated was reverse transcribed. Profiled with immunoSEQ multiplex PCR; TCRdb holds only in-frame clones, not every one. This sample has some 350,000 clones, with approximately 15% found just once. The data belong to a study of beta chain features in type 1 diabetes. Study-level points and caveats: TCRB CDR3s were moderately but significantly shorter in Type 1 diabetes patients in all four CD4+ subsets.

The specimen sequenced was naive CD4+ T cells from blood. The TCR originated in a young woman with type 1 diabetes. This chain joins TRBV19 and TRBJ1-5; 7 bases line up with TRBD1. The CDR3 nucleotides are TGTGCCAGTAGCAGGGACAGAGGGAGCAATCAGCCCCAGCATTTT. This gives the protein CASSRDRGSNQPQHF.